A single sample is the source of the 2 T cell receptor beta chains below, sequenced in a study of spatial heterogeneity in lung cancer. The antigens for these receptors are not known. Overall study results and limits: The number of expanded tumor alpha and beta chains correlated with mutation number.

Time point denoted: sample taken at primary tumor resection. MiXCR was run by TCRdb on the 5' RACE reads, yielding one entry per CDR3 protein. The table records about 11,000 distinct CDR3 sequences, about 5% of them present only once. This specimen was lung tumor tissue, taken at surgery. Receptors were obtained from a male donor with early-stage non-small cell lung cancer.

This clonotype was observed at least ten times. This beta chain is an unintended read in a library built for alpha chains; its size means little. The chain has TRBV2 and TRBJ2-5; possible D gene TRBD1, 5 bases. The germline V gene has CDR1 SNHLY and CDR2 FYNNEI. The CDR3 has 13 amino acids. V was pared by 3 bases and J by 7 bases, with 12 bases between. CDR3 region: CASSDGAKGTQYF. The DNA for the CDR3 is TGTGCCAGCAGTGATGGGGCCAAGGGGACCCAGTACTTC. The whole variable domain, remainder taken from reference TRBV2 and TRBJ2-5, is EPEVTQTPSHQVTQMGQEVILRCVPISNHLYFYWYRQILGQKVEFLVSFYNNEISEKSEIFDDQFSVERPDGSNFTLKIRSTKLEDSAMYFCASSDGAKGTQYFGPGTRLLVL.

This clonotype ranks as medium-sized (0.01 to 0.1%). This beta chain is off target for a library built for alpha chains, so its abundance means little. The V and J genes are TRBV7-8 and TRBJ1-4, with D tentatively TRBD1 (6 bases). The CDR3 runs to 17 residues. Germline V gene data show CDR1 as SGHVS and CDR2 as FQNEAQ. V lost 1 base, J lost 4 bases, and 16 bases lay in between. The CDR3 DNA sequence: TGTGCCAGCAGCTTAGATCCTTCCCCAGGGGTTAATGAAAAACTGTTTTTT. It specifies CASSLDPSPGVNEKLFF.